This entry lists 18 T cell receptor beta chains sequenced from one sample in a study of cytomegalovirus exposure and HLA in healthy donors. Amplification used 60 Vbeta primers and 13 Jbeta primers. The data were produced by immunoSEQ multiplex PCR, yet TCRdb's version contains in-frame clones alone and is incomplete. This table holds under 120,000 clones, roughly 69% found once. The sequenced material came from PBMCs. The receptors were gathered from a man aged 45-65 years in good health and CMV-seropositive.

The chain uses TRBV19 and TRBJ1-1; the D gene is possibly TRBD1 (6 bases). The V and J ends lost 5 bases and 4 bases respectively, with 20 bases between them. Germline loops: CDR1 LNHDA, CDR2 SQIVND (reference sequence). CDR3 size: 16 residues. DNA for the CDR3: TGTGCCAGTAGTCTCCGGGGGGCGGGTAGTGCCACTGAAGCTTTCTTT. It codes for CASSLRGAGSATEAFF.

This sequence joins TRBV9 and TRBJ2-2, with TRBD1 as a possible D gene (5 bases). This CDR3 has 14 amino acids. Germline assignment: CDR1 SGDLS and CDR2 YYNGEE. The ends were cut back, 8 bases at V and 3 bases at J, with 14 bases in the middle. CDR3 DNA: TGTGCCAGAGCCCGGACAAGTTACACCGGGGAGCTGTTTTTT. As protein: CARARTSYTGELFF.

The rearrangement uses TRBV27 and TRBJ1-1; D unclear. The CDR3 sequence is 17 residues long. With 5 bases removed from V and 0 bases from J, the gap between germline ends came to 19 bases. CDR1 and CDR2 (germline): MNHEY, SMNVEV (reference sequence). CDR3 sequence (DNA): TGTGCCAGCAGTAGCACTCGGTGGGCAGGCCTGAACACTGAAGCTTTCTTT. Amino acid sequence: CASSSTRWAGLNTEAFF.

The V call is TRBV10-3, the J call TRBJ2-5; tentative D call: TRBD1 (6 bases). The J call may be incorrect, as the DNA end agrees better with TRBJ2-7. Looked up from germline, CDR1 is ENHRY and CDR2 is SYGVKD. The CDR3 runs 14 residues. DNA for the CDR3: TGTGCCATCAGTGAGCCTGTACAGGGTTCCGAGCAGTACTTC. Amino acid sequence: CAISEPVQGSEQYF.

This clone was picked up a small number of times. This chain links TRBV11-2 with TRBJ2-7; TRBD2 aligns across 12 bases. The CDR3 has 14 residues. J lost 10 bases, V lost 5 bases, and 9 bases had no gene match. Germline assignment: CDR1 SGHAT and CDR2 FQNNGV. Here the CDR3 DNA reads TGTGCCAGCAGCGATACTAGCGGGGGGCCTAACCAGTACTTC. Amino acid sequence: CASSDTSGGPNQYF.

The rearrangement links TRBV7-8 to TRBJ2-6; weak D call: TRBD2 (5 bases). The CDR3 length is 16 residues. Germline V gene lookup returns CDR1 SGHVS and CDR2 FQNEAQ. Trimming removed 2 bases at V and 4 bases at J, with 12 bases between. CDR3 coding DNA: TGTGCCAGCAGCTTACGGACTCCGCCGGGGGCCAACGTCCTGACTTTC. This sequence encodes CASSLRTPPGANVLTF. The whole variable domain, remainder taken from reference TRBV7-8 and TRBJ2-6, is GAGVSQSPRYKVAKRGQDVALRCDPISGHVSLFWYQQALGQGPEFLTYFQNEAQLDKSGLPSDRFFAERPEGSVSTLKIQRTQQEDSAVYLCASSLRTPPGANVLTFGAGSRLTVL.

The CDR3 region has the DNA TGCGCCAGCAGCATGGACTTTTCCGACACCGGGGAGCTGTTTTTT. It is translated as CASSMDFSDTGELFF. The genes are TRBV5-1 and TRBJ2-2; the D gene is possibly TRBD2 (5 bases). Trimming stripped 4 bases from V and 3 bases from J, with 13 bases between. Germline V lookup: CDR1 SGHRS, CDR2 YFSETQ. CDR3 length: 15 amino acids.

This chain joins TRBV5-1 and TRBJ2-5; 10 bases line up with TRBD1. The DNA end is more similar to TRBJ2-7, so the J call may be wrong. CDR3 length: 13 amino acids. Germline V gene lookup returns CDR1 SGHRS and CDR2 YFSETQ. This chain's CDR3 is CASSPGQGNEQYF. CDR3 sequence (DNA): TGCGCCAGCAGCCCGGGACAGGGGAACGAGCAGTACTTC.

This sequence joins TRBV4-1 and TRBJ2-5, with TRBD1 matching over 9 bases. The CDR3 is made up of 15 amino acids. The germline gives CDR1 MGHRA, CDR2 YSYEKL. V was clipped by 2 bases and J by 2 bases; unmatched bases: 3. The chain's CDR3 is CASSQPQGAQETQYF. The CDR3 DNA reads TGCGCCAGCAGCCAACCACAGGGGGCTCAAGAGACCCAGTACTTC.

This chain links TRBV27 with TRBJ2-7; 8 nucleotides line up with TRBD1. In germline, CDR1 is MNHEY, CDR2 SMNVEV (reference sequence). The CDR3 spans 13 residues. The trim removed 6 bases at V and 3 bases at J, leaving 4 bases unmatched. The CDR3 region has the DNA TGTGCCAGCAGGGGACAGGATAACTACGAGCAGTACTTC. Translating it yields CASRGQDNYEQYF.

This CDR3 reads CASSFSPGGGGSNEKLFF. The CDR3 DNA reads TGTGCCAGCAGCTTCTCCCCAGGGGGCGGAGGGTCTAATGAAAAACTGTTTTTT. The chain uses TRBV7-9 and TRBJ1-4; the match to TRBD1 covers 8 bases. The CDR3 has 18 amino acids. Germline V gene lookup returns CDR1 SEHNR and CDR2 FQNEAQ (reference sequence). V lost 3 bases to trimming and J lost 3 bases; unmatched junction nucleotides: 12.

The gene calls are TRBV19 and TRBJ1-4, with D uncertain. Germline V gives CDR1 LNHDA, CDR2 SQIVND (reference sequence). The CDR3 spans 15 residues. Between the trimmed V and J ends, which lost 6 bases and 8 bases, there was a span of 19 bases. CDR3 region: CASSTAGGMGEKLFF. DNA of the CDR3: TGTGCCAGTAGCACTGCGGGAGGGATGGGCGAAAAACTGTTTTTT.

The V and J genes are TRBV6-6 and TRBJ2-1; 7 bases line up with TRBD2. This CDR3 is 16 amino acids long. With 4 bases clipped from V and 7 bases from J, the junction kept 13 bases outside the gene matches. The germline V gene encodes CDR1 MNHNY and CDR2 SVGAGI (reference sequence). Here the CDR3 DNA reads TGTGCCAGCAGTTTCGCGTTCGCGGGAGAGGTGAATGAGCAGTTCTTC. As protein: CASSFAFAGEVNEQFF.

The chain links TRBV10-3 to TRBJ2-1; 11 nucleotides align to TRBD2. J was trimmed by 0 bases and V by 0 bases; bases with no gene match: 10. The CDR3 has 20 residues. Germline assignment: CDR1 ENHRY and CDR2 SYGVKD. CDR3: CAISESMRLAGTSSYNEQFF. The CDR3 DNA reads TGTGCCATCAGTGAGTCGATGCGACTAGCGGGGACGAGCTCCTACAATGAGCAGTTCTTC.

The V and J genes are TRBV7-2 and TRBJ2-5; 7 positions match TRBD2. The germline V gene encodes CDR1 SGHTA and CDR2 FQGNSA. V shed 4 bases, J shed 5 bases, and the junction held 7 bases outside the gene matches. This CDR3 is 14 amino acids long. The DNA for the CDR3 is TGTGCCAGCAGCTCTCGCAGGGAGGGCGAGACCCAGTACTTC. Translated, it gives CASSSRREGETQYF.

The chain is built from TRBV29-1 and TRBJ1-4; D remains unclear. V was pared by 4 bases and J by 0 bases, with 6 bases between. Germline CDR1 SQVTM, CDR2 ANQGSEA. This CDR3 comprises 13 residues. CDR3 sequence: CSVGAPTNEKLFF. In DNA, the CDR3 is TGCAGCGTTGGGGCCCCAACTAATGAAAAACTGTTTTTT.

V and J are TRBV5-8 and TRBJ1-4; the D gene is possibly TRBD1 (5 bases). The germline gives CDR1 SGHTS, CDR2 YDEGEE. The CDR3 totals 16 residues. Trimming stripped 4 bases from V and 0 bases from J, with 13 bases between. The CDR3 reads CASSVGLTTTNEKLFF. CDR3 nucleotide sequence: TGTGCCAGCAGCGTGGGACTGACCACAACTAATGAAAAACTGTTTTTT.

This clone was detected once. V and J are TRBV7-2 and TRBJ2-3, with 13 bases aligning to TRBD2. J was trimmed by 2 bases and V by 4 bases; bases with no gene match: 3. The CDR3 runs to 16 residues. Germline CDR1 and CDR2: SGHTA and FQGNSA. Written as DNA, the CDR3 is TGTGCCAGCAGCTACGGGACTAGCGGGACCACAGATACGCAGTATTTT. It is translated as CASSYGTSGTTDTQYF. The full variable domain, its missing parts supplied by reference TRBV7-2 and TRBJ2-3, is GAGVSQSPSNKVTEKGKDVELRCDPISGHTALYWYRQSLGQGLEFLIYFQGNSAPDKSGLPSDRFSAERTGGSVSTLTIQRTQQEDSAVYLCASSYGTSGTTDTQYFGPGTRLTVL.